These 5 T cell receptor beta chains were all obtained from the same sample, sequenced in a study of molecular identifiers for immune sequencing clone quantification. TCRdb ran MiXCR on the PCR reads and lists one entry per CDR3 protein. This sample has about 640,000 distinct CDR3 sequences, with just under 20% found just once. The sequencing input was naive CD8+ T cells from blood, with Jurkat cell RNA spiked in. As for subset: FACS-sorted CD8+CD4-CCR7+CD45RA+ naive T cells. The receptors were sampled from a human donor in good health. Some libraries in this study had Jurkat cell RNA spiked in.

This clonotype has just a few counts. The V gene is TRBV6-8, the J gene TRBJ2-7, with D maybe TRBD2 (6 bases). V shed 5 bases and J shed 2 bases, with 13 bases lying between them. CDR1 MNHGY and CDR2 SAAAGT come from the germline V gene. The CDR3 runs 14 residues. CDR3 nucleotide sequence: TGTGCCAGCAGTAGCACTAGCAGAGCCTACGAGCAGTACTTC. Its translation: CASSSTSRAYEQYF.

The chain employs TRBV7-9 and TRBJ2-5, with TRBD2 as a possible D gene (5 bases). V shed 0 bases and J shed 4 bases, with 9 bases lying between them. CDR3 length: 14 amino acids. In germline, CDR1 is SEHNR, CDR2 FQNEAQ (reference sequence). CDR3 protein: CASSLALAVETQYF. DNA of the CDR3: TGTGCCAGCAGCTTAGCTCTAGCAGTAGAGACCCAGTACTTC.

Only a few counts were recorded for this clonotype. The V gene is TRBV19, the J gene TRBJ2-2, with D maybe TRBD1 (5 bases). V lost 3 bases and J lost 1, with 15 bases in between. There are 17 residues in the CDR3. Germline V gene lookup returns CDR1 LNHDA and CDR2 SQIVND (reference sequence). Written as DNA, the CDR3 is TGTGCCAGTAGTATTGTTGGGGCCACATGGAACACCGGGGAGCTGTTTTTT. Amino acid sequence: CASSIVGATWNTGELFF.

This clonotype was observed a few times. The V call is TRBV7-9, the J call TRBJ2-7; D is unclear. V gave up 1 base and J gave up 2 bases, with 9 bases separating them. CDR1 is SEHNR and CDR2 is FQNEAQ in the germline V gene (reference sequence). The CDR3 is made up of 14 amino acids. CDR3 sequence (DNA): TGTGCCAGCAGCTTAGTTAGGCCAACCTACGAGCAGTACTTC. It yields the protein CASSLVRPTYEQYF.

V is TRBV25-1 and J is TRBJ2-7, with a possible D match to TRBD2 (7 bases). Germline CDR1 is MGHDK and CDR2 is SYGVNS. With 3 bases removed from V and 2 bases from J, the gap between germline ends came to 20 bases. The CDR3 runs to 17 residues. The CDR3 region has the DNA TGTGCCAGCAGTGATGGGGGGGCCGGATTACCTACCTACGAGCAGTACTTC. Translating gives CASSDGGAGLPTYEQYF.